The clone carrying this T cell receptor (beta chain) was seen more than once but under ten times. Its antigen is currently unknown. This record comes from a study of T cell responses to AZD1222 COVID-19 vaccine. Findings of the study overall: Reportedly, nearly half the spike-specific TCRs target unmutated variant regions.

Clones were read by immunoSEQ multiplex PCR, and TCRdb kept only the in-frame ones, dropping some. The data contain some 40,000 clones, around 80% of them singletons. Germline CDR1 is MNHNS and CDR2 is SASEGT. With 1 base clipped from V and 6 bases from J, the junction kept 7 bases outside the gene matches. CDR3 size: 16 residues. The clonotype originates from an adult in good health. The chain employs TRBV6-1 and TRBJ1-5; 9 positions agree with TRBD1. This sample comprised peripheral blood, obtained on day 0 of AZD1222 vaccination. The CDR3 is CASSEVYRGQRQPQHF. The CDR3, as DNA: TGTGCCAGCAGTGAAGTGTACAGGGGGCAACGTCAGCCCCAGCATTTT.